Shown below are 21 T cell receptor beta chains from a single sample sequenced in a study of blood T cell repertoires in COVID-19. Profiled with immunoSEQ multiplex PCR; TCRdb holds only in-frame clones, not every one. The sample includes some 300,000 clones, approximately 90% of them seen just once. Sequenced input: peripheral blood. These receptors were obtained from a woman in her forties or fifties with COVID-19, enrolled during active disease.

The sample holds one count of this clone. The chain employs TRBV3-1 (or the pseudogene TRBV3-2) and TRBJ2-5; 12 bases are a match to TRBD2. CDR3 size: 14 residues. Per the germline V gene, CDR1 is LGHDT and CDR2 is YNNKEL (reference sequence). V trimming: 6 bases; J trimming: 4 bases; junction bases outside the gene matches: 3. The CDR3 loop reads CASSPGLAGETQYF. The CDR3 DNA reads TGTGCCAGCAGTCCGGGACTAGCGGGAGAGACCCAGTACTTC.

The CDR3 region is CASREGTLGHTDTQYF. The CDR3 nucleotides read TGTGCCAGCAGAGAAGGGACTTTAGGCCACACAGATACGCAGTATTTT. V gene TRBV27 combines with J gene TRBJ2-3; D may be TRBD2 (6 bases). The CDR3 has 16 amino acids. V gave up 6 bases and J gave up 2 bases, with 18 bases separating them. The germline gives CDR1 MNHEY, CDR2 SMNVEV (reference sequence).

The V call is TRBV2, the J call TRBJ2-2; 9 positions agree with TRBD2. In germline, CDR1 is SNHLY, CDR2 FYNNEI. The CDR3 is made up of 14 amino acids. Trimming cost V 8 bases and J 5 bases; bases outside gene matches: 6. In DNA form, the CDR3 reads TGTGCCAGCTCGGGACTAGCAGGAACCGGGGAGCTGTTTTTT. It is translated as CASSGLAGTGELFF.

This clone has only a few counts. This rearrangement joins TRBV7-9 to TRBJ2-3, with D perhaps matching TRBD1 (6 bases). V lost 5 bases and J 2 bases, leaving 14 bases between the germline ends. The CDR3 loop spans 15 amino acids. Per germline, CDR1 SEHNR and CDR2 FQNEAQ (reference sequence). The CDR3 loop reads CASSIQGGITDTQYF. The CDR3 DNA is TGTGCCAGCAGCATACAGGGTGGGATCACAGATACGCAGTATTTT.

The chain has TRBV11-3 and TRBJ1-2; 11 positions match TRBD1. The CDR3 contains 15 residues. Germline V CDR1 and CDR2: SGHNT, YENEEA. The trim removed 4 bases at V and 4 bases at J, leaving 5 bases unmatched. The CDR3 region is CASSSQDRGLYGYTF. CDR3 bases: TGTGCCAGCAGCTCCCAGGACAGGGGGCTCTATGGCTACACCTTC.

This clone was detected only once. The chain links TRBV5-1 to TRBJ1-4, with D perhaps matching TRBD1 (6 bases). CDR3 size: 13 residues. Germline loops: CDR1 SGHRS, CDR2 YFSETQ. The V end was cut by 3 bases, the J end by 5 bases, with 8 bases between. CDR3 loop: CASSSDRNEKLFF. CDR3 in DNA: TGCGCCAGCAGCTCGGACAGAAATGAAAAACTGTTTTTT.

The rearrangement uses TRBV30 and TRBJ2-4; 8 bases are shared with TRBD1. This CDR3 comprises 15 residues. The germline V gene encodes CDR1 GTSNPN and CDR2 SVGIG (reference sequence). Trimming at V came to 3 bases and at J to 3 bases, leaving 7 bases not matched to a gene. The CDR3 loop reads CAWSADREGKNIQYF. Written as DNA, the CDR3 is TGTGCCTGGAGCGCGGACAGGGAAGGCAAAAACATTCAGTACTTC.

The table lists this clone with a count of one. J is TRBJ2-7 and V is TRBV12-1; TRBD2 was called by the table and not checked on the DNA. TRBV12-1 is a known pseudogene. This CDR3 spans 15 amino acids. The CDR3 protein is CASSPPIAGVYEQYF. In DNA form, the CDR3 reads TGTGCCAGCAGCCCCCCCATAGCGGGAGTGTACGAGCAGTACTTC.

The chain has TRBV3-1 (or the pseudogene TRBV3-2) and TRBJ2-1; D is possibly TRBD2 (5 bases). The germline gives CDR1 LGHDT, CDR2 YNNKEL (reference sequence). The CDR3 has 15 residues. V gave up 5 bases and J gave up 8 bases, with 19 bases separating them. The CDR3 sequence is CASSVSHTMEDEQFF. The CDR3 DNA follows: TGTGCCAGCAGCGTATCGCACACTATGGAGGATGAGCAGTTCTTC.

The genes are TRBV11-2 and TRBJ2-5; 8 positions agree with TRBD2. V shed 0 bases, J shed 3 bases, and the junction held 9 bases outside the gene matches. This CDR3 is built from 17 residues. CDR1 is SGHAT and CDR2 is FQNNGV in the germline V gene. The chain's CDR3 is CASSLDWVGTREETQYF. The DNA for the CDR3 is TGTGCCAGCAGCTTAGATTGGGTGGGGACTAGGGAAGAGACCCAGTACTTC. The whole variable domain, remainder taken from reference TRBV11-2 and TRBJ2-5, is EAGVAQSPRYKIIEKRQSVAFWCNPISGHATLYWYQQILGQGPKLLIQFQNNGVVDDSQLPKDRFSAERLKGVDSTLKIQPAKLEDSAVYLCASSLDWVGTREETQYFGPGTRLLVL.

The chain employs TRBV5-1 and TRBJ2-7; 7 nucleotides agree with TRBD2. The CDR3 has 16 residues. Germline lookup yields CDR1 SGHRS and CDR2 YFSETQ. V gave up 3 bases and J gave up 5 bases; unmatched junction bases: 14. The CDR3: CASSSAGVAAGDEQYF. The CDR3 nucleotides are TGCGCCAGCAGCTCCGCGGGGGTTGCCGCGGGAGACGAGCAGTACTTC. Combining the CDR3 with reference TRBV5-1 and TRBJ2-7 gives the whole variable domain KAGVTQTPRYLIKTRGQQVTLSCSPISGHRSVSWYQQTPGQGLQFLFEYFSETQRNKGNFPGRFSGRQFSNSRSEMNVSTLELGDSALYLCASSSAGVAAGDEQYFGPGTRLTVT.

This chain joins TRBV6-5 and TRBJ1-2, with TRBD1 identical over 8 bases. Trimming cost V 2 bases and J 4 bases; bases outside gene matches: 3. Germline V CDR1 and CDR2: MNHEY, SVGAGI. The length of the CDR3 is 14 residues. The CDR3: CASSYGTGSYGYTF. CDR3 in DNA: TGTGCCAGCAGTTACGGGACAGGCTCCTATGGCTACACCTTC.

The J gene is TRBJ2-7, the V gene TRBV19; tentatively, D is TRBD1 (6 bases). This CDR3 spans 15 amino acids. The V end lost 7 bases, the J end lost 0 bases, and 16 bases lay between the germline ends. In germline, CDR1 is LNHDA, CDR2 SQIVND (reference sequence). The CDR3 region is CASTRADSLSYEQYF. CDR3 in DNA: TGTGCCAGTACCAGAGCGGACAGTCTCTCCTACGAGCAGTACTTC. The variable domain in full, completed from reference TRBV19 and TRBJ2-7, reads DGGITQSPKYLFRKEGQNVTLSCEQNLNHDAMYWYRQDPGQGLRLIYYSQIVNDFQKGDIAEGYSVSREKKESFPLTVTSAQKNPTAFYLCASTRADSLSYEQYFGPGTRLTVT.

The CDR3 nucleotides read TGTGCCAGCAGCCAAGATAGGGCTAGCGGGATTTACAATGAGCAGTTCTTC. Translated, it gives CASSQDRASGIYNEQFF. The chain joins TRBV3-1 (or the pseudogene TRBV3-2) to TRBJ2-1, with 9 bases fitting TRBD2. The CDR3 contains 17 residues. Per germline, CDR1 LGHDT and CDR2 YNNKEL (reference sequence). V lost 0 bases and J lost 4; bases outside the gene matches: 7.

This chain uses TRBV18 with TRBJ1-1; 7 bases are a match to TRBD1. Germline V gives CDR1 KGHSH, CDR2 LQKENI. This CDR3 has 15 residues. Unmatched junction bases numbered 6, after V lost 4 bases and J lost 1 base. For the CDR3, the DNA is TGTGCCAGCTCACGACGGGAGGGGGCGAACACTGAAGCTTTCTTT. Amino acids: CASSRREGANTEAFF.

In its sample, this clone was seen once. This chain links TRBV6-2 or TRBV6-3 with TRBJ1-1, with D unresolved. V was cut by 4 bases and J by 4 bases, with 13 bases left in between. Germline loops: CDR1 MNHEY, CDR2 SVGEGT. The CDR3 extends over 14 amino acids. The CDR3 DNA reads as TGTGCCAGCAGTTTAACCATTCACACCACTGAAGCTTTCTTT. Protein sequence: CASSLTIHTTEAFF.

This chain links TRBV6-5 with TRBJ2-7; TRBD1 is a possible D gene (6 bases). This CDR3 has 13 amino acids. In germline, CDR1 is MNHEY, CDR2 SVGAGI. V was pared by 5 bases and J by 3 bases, with 11 bases between. CDR3 loop: CASSRDTNYEQYF. CDR3 sequence (DNA): TGTGCCAGCAGTCGGGACACCAACTACGAGCAGTACTTC.

The CDR3 protein is CASSYSRVSVLPHEQYF. DNA of the CDR3: TGTGCCAGCAGTTACTCCCGAGTGAGCGTCTTACCCCACGAGCAGTACTTC. The rearrangement joins TRBV6-2 or TRBV6-3 to TRBJ2-7; D is undetermined. Germline CDR1 is MNHEY and CDR2 is SVGEGT. This CDR3 contains 17 residues. Deletions cut 0 bases from V and 5 bases from J, with 20 bases between.

The CDR3 sequence is CASSDGQGGTDTQYF. Here the CDR3 DNA reads TGCGCCAGCAGCGACGGACAGGGTGGCACAGATACGCAGTATTTT. V gene TRBV10-1 combines with J gene TRBJ2-3; 8 bases fit TRBD1. The CDR3 has 15 residues. Per the germline V gene, CDR1 is WNHNN and CDR2 is SYGVQD (reference sequence). V shed 6 bases and J 1 base; nucleotides not matched to a gene: 6.

In this sample, this clone turned up once. The J gene is TRBJ2-7, the V gene TRBV4-3; the D gene is possibly TRBD2 (6 bases). The CDR3 is 16 residues long. Germline CDR1 and CDR2: LGHNA and YSLEER. Trimming took 1 base from V and 0 from J, leaving 13 bases between them. The CDR3 DNA is TGCGCCAGCAGCCAAGGGAGCGGGCCAAGCTCCTACGAGCAGTACTTC. Translated, it gives CASSQGSGPSSYEQYF.

In DNA, the CDR3 is TGTGCTAGCGGTGGAGGGAAGATCAATGAGCAGTTCTTC. Its translation: CASGGGKINEQFF. J is TRBJ2-1 and V is TRBV2, with D perhaps TRBD2 (6 bases). The CDR3 sequence is 13 residues long. Per germline, CDR1 SNHLY and CDR2 FYNNEI. The full variable domain, in which reference TRBV2 and TRBJ2-1 provide the parts outside the CDR3, is EPEVTQTPSHQVTQMGQEVILRCVPISNHLYFYWYRQILGQKVEFLVSFYNNEISEKSEIFDDQFSVERPDGSNFTLKIRSTKLEDSAMYFCASGGGKINEQFFGPGTRLTVL.